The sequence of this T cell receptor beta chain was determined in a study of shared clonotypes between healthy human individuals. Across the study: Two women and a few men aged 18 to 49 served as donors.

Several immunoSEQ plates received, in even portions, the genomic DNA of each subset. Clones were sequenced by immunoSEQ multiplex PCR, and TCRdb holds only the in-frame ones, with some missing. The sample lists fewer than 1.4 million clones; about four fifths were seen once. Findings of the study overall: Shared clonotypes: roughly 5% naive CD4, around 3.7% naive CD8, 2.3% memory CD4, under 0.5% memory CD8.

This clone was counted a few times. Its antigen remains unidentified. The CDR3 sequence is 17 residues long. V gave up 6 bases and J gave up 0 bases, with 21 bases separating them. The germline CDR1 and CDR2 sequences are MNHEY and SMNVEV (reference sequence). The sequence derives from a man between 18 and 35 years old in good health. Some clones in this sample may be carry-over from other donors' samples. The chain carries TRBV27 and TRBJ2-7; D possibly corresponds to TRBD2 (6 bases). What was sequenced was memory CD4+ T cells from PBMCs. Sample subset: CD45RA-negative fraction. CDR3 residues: CASRAQGLALSSYEQYF. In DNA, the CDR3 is TGTGCCAGCAGGGCTCAGGGACTTGCGTTAAGCTCCTACGAGCAGTACTTC.